Following are 7 T cell receptor beta chains from one sample sequenced in a study of T cells expressing NK-cell markers. TCRdb reanalyzed the 5' RACE reads and collapses them to one entry per CDR3 protein, without DNA. Its listing shows 350,000 to 450,000 distinct CDR3 sequences. The sequencing sample was made of blood T cells: a sorted CD56 or NKG2C T cell subset, CD4+ or CD8+ T cells, or bulk PBMC T cells (not recorded which). All receptors come from a man aged 18 to 70 in good health.

J is TRBJ2-7 and V is TRBV18. Germline assignment: CDR1 KGHSH and CDR2 LQKENI. The CDR3 is made up of 13 amino acids. CDR3 amino acids: CASSPPSSYEQYF.

The chain carries TRBV6-1 and TRBJ2-7; TCRdb proposes TRBD2, but this gene call is untestable without DNA. The CDR3 covers 13 residues. CDR1 and CDR2 from the germline V gene are MNHNS and SASEGT. CDR3 protein: CASTNGGNHEQYF.

The genes are TRBV20-1 and TRBJ2-3; TCRdb's D call, TRBD1, is unchecked because there is no DNA. CDR3 length: 14 amino acids. CDR1 and CDR2 from the germline V gene are DFQATT and SNEGSKA (reference sequence). The chain's CDR3 is CSALTGSGTDTQYF.

This chain uses TRBV29-1 with TRBJ1-1; the D call from TCRdb, TRBD1, cannot be confirmed without DNA. There are 13 residues in the CDR3. Germline-derived CDR1 and CDR2 are SQVTM and ANQGSEA. The CDR3 protein is CSAKQGAITEAFF.

The gene calls are TRBV5-1 and TRBJ1-3; TCRdb outputs TRBD1, but without DNA this stays unchecked. CDR1 is SGHRS and CDR2 is YFSETQ in the germline V gene. The CDR3 has 15 residues. The CDR3 region is CASSFQTGSGNTIYF. Variable domain in full (rest from reference TRBV5-1 and TRBJ1-3): KAGVTQTPRYLIKTRGQQVTLSCSPISGHRSVSWYQQTPGQGLQFLFEYFSETQRNKGNFPGRFSGRQFSNSRSEMNVSTLELGDSALYLCASSFQTGSGNTIYFGEGSWLTVV.

The J gene is TRBJ2-2, the V gene TRBV12-3 or TRBV12-4; TCRdb gives TRBD1 as the D gene, but with no DNA this cannot be confirmed. The CDR3 runs to 15 residues. Here the CDR3 reads CASDLAGGEVGELFF.

This chain links TRBV12-3 or TRBV12-4 with TRBJ1-2. The CDR3 has 14 residues. The CDR3: CASSLRVTERGYTF.